This entry concerns a single T cell receptor (beta chain). Antigen: not known. The data are from a study of T cell responses to AZD1222 COVID-19 vaccine. General study results and limits: Only 6 or 7 individuals given AZD1222 were seropositive at baseline. Spike-specific TCR breadth and depth were elevated following two AZD1222 doses. Clonal diversity was possibly underestimated, and the donors were mostly white British, with more females. None of the repertoires were sampled until the peak T cell response had passed.

Per the germline V gene, CDR1 is SGHRS and CDR2 is YFSETQ. V lost 4 bases to trimming and J lost 1 base; unmatched junction nucleotides: 5. The CDR3 runs to 16 residues. Sequencing was performed with immunoSEQ multiplex PCR; in TCRdb, only in-frame clones are kept and a portion is missing. The sample carries approximately 100,000 clones, about 90% recorded once. This TCR derives from an adult in good health. The rearrangement joins TRBV5-1 to TRBJ2-1; 10 nucleotides agree with TRBD2. The sequenced sample was peripheral blood, obtained on day 0 of AZD1222 vaccination. Here the CDR3 DNA reads TGCGCCAGCAGCGTCGGGACTAGCGTATCCTACAATGAGCAGTTCTTC. Translation gives CASSVGTSVSYNEQFF. Drawing the rest from reference TRBV5-1 and TRBJ2-1, the complete variable domain is KAGVTQTPRYLIKTRGQQVTLSCSPISGHRSVSWYQQTPGQGLQFLFEYFSETQRNKGNFPGRFSGRQFSNSRSEMNVSTLELGDSALYLCASSVGTSVSYNEQFFGPGTRLTVL.